Shown below are 17 T cell receptor beta chains from a single sample sequenced in a study of blood T cells in healthy people across ages. A second PCR, run for roughly 7 to 11 cycles, used a sample-barcoded 5' primer plus a J-beta primer mix. Using its own MiXCR run on the 5' RACE reads, TCRdb lists one record per CDR3 protein. The sample carries around 970,000 distinct CDR3 sequences, about 53% recorded once. Sequencing was carried out using blood. The receptors derive from a woman between 55 and 75 years old in good health.

The chain carries TRBV27 and TRBJ2-7; possibly TRBD2 for D (6 bases). The tail of the sequence fits TRBJ2-5 better, so the J call may be wrong. The V gene's germline CDR1 is MNHEY and CDR2 SMNVEV (reference sequence). The CDR3 is 14 amino acids. CDR3 region: CASSGMGLKETQYF. The CDR3 DNA reads as TGTGCCAGCAGTGGGATGGGACTCAAGGAGACCCAGTACTTC.

This clonotype has just one count. DNA of the CDR3: TGTGCCAGCAGCTCCCCGGGTGGTCCCAACTACGAGCAGTACTTC. Residues: CASSSPGGPNYEQYF. The J gene is TRBJ2-7, the V gene TRBV7-9, with no clear D. Germline V gene sequence: CDR1 SEHNR, CDR2 FQNEAQ (reference sequence). The V end was cut by 4 bases, the J end by 3 bases, with 16 bases between. The CDR3 has 15 residues.

This chain joins TRBV18 and TRBJ2-1; TRBD1 agrees at 7 bases. The germline V gene encodes CDR1 KGHSH and CDR2 LQKENI. V trimming: 5 bases; J trimming: 3 bases; junction bases outside the gene matches: 10. The CDR3 has 16 residues. CDR3 protein: CASSTRQGPDYNEQFF. DNA for the CDR3: TGTGCCAGCTCAACCCGACAGGGACCAGACTACAATGAGCAGTTCTTC.

CDR3 loop: CSVGRDLNQPQHF. Here the CDR3 DNA reads TGCAGCGTTGGGAGAGACCTCAATCAGCCCCAGCATTTT. The chain has TRBV29-1 and TRBJ1-5; D uncertain. The CDR3 spans 13 residues. The ends were cut back, 4 bases at V and 3 bases at J, with 10 bases in the middle. The germline gives CDR1 SQVTM, CDR2 ANQGSEA.

CDR3 nucleotides: TGTGCCAGCAGCTTAAACAGGGCTGGAGCTGGCTACACCTTC. Its translation: CASSLNRAGAGYTF. The rearrangement joins TRBV13 to TRBJ1-2; possibly TRBD1 for D (6 bases). CDR1 PRHDT and CDR2 FYEKMQ come from the germline V gene (reference sequence). The CDR3 totals 14 residues. V was trimmed by 2 bases and J by 7 bases, leaving 14 bases between them. The full variable domain, rest sourced from reference TRBV13 and TRBJ1-2, is AAGVIQSPRHLIKEKRETATLKCYPIPRHDTVYWYQQGPGQDPQFLISFYEKMQSDKGSIPDRFSAQQFSDYHSELNMSSLELGDSALYFCASSLNRAGAGYTFGSGTRLTVV.

J is TRBJ2-7 and V is TRBV28; D remains ambiguous. Gene TRBJ2-4 matches the end of the DNA better, so the J call may be wrong. Germline CDR1 is MDHEN and CDR2 is SYDVKM. The CDR3 covers 16 residues. CDR3 loop: CASSLARSRAKNIQYF. DNA of the CDR3: TGTGCCAGCAGTTTAGCCCGTTCAAGGGCCAAAAACATTCAGTACTTC.

CDR3 nucleotides: TGTGCCAGCACCCCATCTGGGGGTGATCAGCCCCAGCATTTT. This translates into CASTPSGGDQPQHF. The genes are TRBV12-3 or TRBV12-4 and TRBJ1-5; the D gene is possibly TRBD1 (5 bases). The CDR3 sequence is 14 residues long. Trimming stripped 7 bases from V and 5 bases from J, with 15 bases between.

V is TRBV27 and J is TRBJ2-5; 13 bases are a match to TRBD2. Looked up from germline, CDR1 is MNHEY and CDR2 is SMNVEV (reference sequence). V was clipped by 4 bases and J by 7 bases; unmatched bases: 3. CDR3 length equals 14 residues. The CDR3 nucleotides read TGTGCCAGCAGTTCCGGGACTAGCGGGGCGACCCAGTACTTC. The encoded protein is CASSSGTSGATQYF.

This clonotype has more than one count but fewer than ten. This chain uses TRBV11-2 with TRBJ2-1; D is unclear. The germline V and J ends were trimmed by 4 bases and 2 bases, with 9 bases remaining between them. Germline V lookup: CDR1 SGHAT, CDR2 FQNNGV. This CDR3 has 14 residues. CDR3 nucleotides: TGTGCCAGCAGCTCCGAGGCGACCTACAATGAGCAGTTCTTC. Its protein is CASSSEATYNEQFF.

The chain employs TRBV6-6 and TRBJ2-7, with D unresolved. Trimming pared 6 bases from V and 2 bases from J, leaving 14 bases between. The germline V gene has CDR1 MNHNY and CDR2 SVGAGI (reference sequence). The CDR3 spans 14 residues. In DNA form, the CDR3 reads TGTGCCAGCAGGGAACCGGACCCAACCTACGAGCAGTACTTC. It is translated as CASREPDPTYEQYF.

The chain couples TRBV10-3 to TRBJ1-3; D call uncertain. CDR1 and CDR2 from the germline V gene are ENHRY and SYGVKD. CDR3 length: 14 amino acids. Trimming took 10 bases from V and 0 from J, leaving 13 bases between them. Written as DNA, the CDR3 is TGTGCCACGGAGGACGGCTACTCTGGAAACACCATATATTTT. This codes for CATEDGYSGNTIYF.

This clonotype was seen more than once but under ten times. J is TRBJ2-4 and V is TRBV10-3; D not resolved. TRBJ2-7 explains the end of the DNA better; the J call may be wrong. The CDR3 contains 13 residues. CDR1 and CDR2 from the germline V gene are ENHRY and SYGVKD. CDR3 sequence (DNA): TGTGCCATCAGTGGCGCCATACACTACGAGCAGTACTTC. Translated, it gives CAISGAIHYEQYF.

The chain links TRBV20-1 to TRBJ2-1; 11 bases agree with TRBD1. Germline CDR1 is DFQATT and CDR2 is SNEGSKA (reference sequence). V lost 4 bases and J lost 4; bases outside the gene matches: 6. The CDR3 runs 15 residues. The CDR3 reads CSANPGQGGYNEQFF. CDR3 nucleotides: TGCAGTGCTAACCCGGGACAGGGGGGATACAATGAGCAGTTCTTC.

This clonotype has just a few counts. The J gene is TRBJ2-7, the V gene TRBV7-2; D possibly corresponds to TRBD2 (6 bases). V was shortened by 6 bases and J by 0 bases, with 12 bases between the two germline ends. This CDR3 spans 14 amino acids. The germline CDR1 and CDR2 sequences are SGHTA and FQGNSA. The chain's CDR3 is CASSPTRGSYEQYF. CDR3 nucleotide sequence: TGTGCCAGCAGTCCGACTAGAGGCTCCTACGAGCAGTACTTC.

V and J are TRBV4-1 and TRBJ2-3; D gene uncertain. The CDR3 runs to 15 residues. CDR1 is MGHRA and CDR2 is YSYEKL in the germline V gene. Trimming took 4 bases from V and 4 from J, leaving 15 bases between them. The CDR3 nucleotides read TGCGCCAGCAGCCTCCGGGCCATCGGACCAGATACGCAGTATTTT. Residues: CASSLRAIGPDTQYF.

The V call is TRBV7-3, the J call TRBJ2-4; 7 nucleotides match TRBD2. Germline CDR1 SGHTA, CDR2 FQGTGA. With V trimmed by 8 bases and J by 3 bases, 7 bases remained unmatched. CDR3 length equals 14 residues. CDR3 residues: CASRLSGGKNIQYF. In DNA, the CDR3 is TGTGCCAGCCGATTATCGGGGGGCAAAAACATTCAGTACTTC.

The V gene is TRBV18, the J gene TRBJ1-2; D call uncertain. This CDR3 comprises 13 residues. V lost 6 bases to trimming and J lost 4 bases, with 12 bases between them. Germline CDR1 reads KGHSH; CDR2 reads LQKENI. The CDR3 DNA follows: TGTGCCAGCTCGGACGGACGGAGCTATGGCTACACCTTC. Protein: CASSDGRSYGYTF.